This TCR beta chain was sequenced in a study of human T cells and chemical hapten exposure (dated by TCRdb to about 2021). Some background on the complete study: Libraries were pooled for sequencing, and per-sample TCR yields varied mainly because of small differences in library volumes within the pool. In alopecia patients, the study followed how the peripheral blood TCR repertoire changed in vivo over primary and secondary sensitization to diphenylcyclopropenone (DPC), a hapten. Both TCR alpha and TCR beta chains were sequenced from each blood RNA sample.

V has 4 bases trimmed and J has 4 bases trimmed; junction bases matching no gene number 8. The CDR3 sequence holds 15 residues, the cysteine and phenylalanine included. Solely the CDR3 DNA is kept, with 45 bases framed from the first base. CDR1 and CDR2 (SQVTM, ANQGSEA) derive from the germline V gene. Broader findings and caveats from the paper: Repeated subsampling changed both the strength of the expansion versus patch-test correlation and the threshold at which the correlation became significant. No change with DPC sensitization was found in the number of TCRs above 1 in 1000 frequency, and no evidence of global repertoire structure alterations was found.

Preparation of the library involved RACE. The sequencer listed for this sample is NextSeq 500. Library preparation attached unique molecular identifiers to individual cDNA molecules for quantitative, reproducible TCR counting. In the source study's methods: A median of around 100,000 TCRs per sample was observed, with a range of roughly 23,224 to 700,000. V, J and CDR3 annotation of the TCR reads was performed with the Decombinator software suite. To make PS versus PT1 abundance plots, every sample was subsampled to the same number of TCRs (28,000). Expanded TCRs were defined as absent before sensitization and observed at least eight times at the 2-week time point. The public reads were reprocessed in TCRdb via fastp at Q25 and MiXCR, keeping in-frame beta chains. Each entry merges the rows of one CDR3 protein and shows their most common DNA and genes. These V and J calls derive from TCRdb rather than the authors' analysis. The table for this sample lists tens of thousands of distinct CDR3 sequences; 5.5% of them were counted only once. Around 13% of the sample is in the top ten clones.

The time point label, read with the paper, signifies: healthy volunteer bleed at 6 weeks. Total RNA was extracted from unfractionated whole blood that had been collected in Tempus Blood RNA tubes. Roughly 5 healthy volunteers were used as TCR sequencing controls and were bled at day 0, 2 weeks and 6 weeks. This clonotype was counted at least ten times. It has no known antigen specificity. Base qualities were left out, and no much larger clone turns up one base away. The clonotype originates from a human donor in good health. Some clones in this sample may be carry-over from other donors' samples. Sequencing was carried out using whole blood. The V gene is TRBV29-1 and the J gene is TRBJ2-1, and 9 bases in between align with TRBD1. The DNA sequence follows: TGCAGCGTTGGGGGGGGGACAGGGCGATACAATGAGCAGTTCTTC. Its protein reads: CSVGGGTGRYNEQFF.